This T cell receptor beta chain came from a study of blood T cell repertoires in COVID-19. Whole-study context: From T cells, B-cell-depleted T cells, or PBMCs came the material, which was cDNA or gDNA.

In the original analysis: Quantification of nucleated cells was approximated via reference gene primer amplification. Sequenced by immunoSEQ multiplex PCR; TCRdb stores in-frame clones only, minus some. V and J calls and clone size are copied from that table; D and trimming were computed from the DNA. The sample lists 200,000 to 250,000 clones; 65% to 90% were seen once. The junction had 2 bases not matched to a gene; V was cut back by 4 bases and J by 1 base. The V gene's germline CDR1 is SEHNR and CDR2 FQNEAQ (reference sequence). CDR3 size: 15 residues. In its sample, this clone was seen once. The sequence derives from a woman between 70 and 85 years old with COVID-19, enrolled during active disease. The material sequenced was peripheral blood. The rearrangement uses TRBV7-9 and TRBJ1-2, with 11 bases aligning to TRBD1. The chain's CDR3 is CASSSGQGDNYGYTF. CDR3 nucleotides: TGTGCCAGCAGCTCGGGACAGGGGGATAACTATGGCTACACCTTC.